These 12 T cell receptor beta chains share one sample of origin, sequenced in a study of OX40 agonist ivuxolimab in advanced cancers. Libraries came from the immunoSEQ multiplex PCR assay. This is the immuneACCESS table as TCRdb keeps it, with only in-frame sequences that have V and J called. A part of the clones is gone; compared with another copy, unresolved V genes explain less than half, and the rest is unexplained. The sample table records approximately 77,000 clones; around 93% of these occur just once. Clones ranked in the top ten supply 0.53% of the sample. The sequencing here drew on CD4+ or CD8+ T cells sorted from blood, taken in a trial of the OX40 agonist ivuxolimab. The source of these receptors is an adult with an advanced solid tumor such as melanoma, head and neck, liver or kidney cancer.

This chain connects TRBV7-9 to TRBJ2-5, with 8 bases identical to TRBD1. The CDR3 covers 17 residues. Losses at the gene ends were 5 bases for V and 0 bases for J; bases not matched to a gene: 11. Germline CDR1 and CDR2: SEHNR and FQNEAQ (reference sequence). CDR3 DNA sequence: TGTGCCAGCAGCGACCGTTCCGGACAGGGCTACCAAGAGACCCAGTACTTC. This gives the protein CASSDRSGQGYQETQYF.

The gene calls are TRBV19 and TRBJ2-2, with D tentatively TRBD1 or TRBD2 (5 bases each). Trimming took off 5 bases at V and 0 bases at J, with 16 bases between the two ends. Germline V CDR1 and CDR2: LNHDA, SQIVND (reference sequence). The CDR3 has 17 amino acids. The CDR3 protein is CASSPSPGRTNTGELFF. The CDR3 nucleotides read TGTGCCAGTAGTCCTAGCCCGGGACGGACGAACACCGGGGAGCTGTTTTTT.

This chain connects TRBV7-2 to TRBJ2-3; D unresolved. Trimming took 0 bases from V and 0 from J, leaving 7 bases between them. Germline CDR1 and CDR2: SGHTA and FQGNSA. This CDR3 comprises 15 residues. The DNA of the CDR3 is TGTGCCAGCAGCTTAGCAGGAGATAGCACAGATACGCAGTATTTT. It codes for CASSLAGDSTDTQYF. Full variable domain (remainder filled in from reference TRBV7-2 and TRBJ2-3): GAGVSQSPSNKVTEKGKDVELRCDPISGHTALYWYRQSLGQGLEFLIYFQGNSAPDKSGLPSDRFSAERTGGSVSTLTIQRTQQEDSAVYLCASSLAGDSTDTQYFGPGTRLTVL.

This CDR3 reads CASSSNRGLAAFF. In DNA, the CDR3 is TGTGCCAGCAGTTCAAACAGGGGGCTGGCAGCTTTCTTT. This chain joins TRBV6-5 and TRBJ1-1; 9 nucleotides line up with TRBD1. The CDR3 is 13 residues long. Germline CDR1 reads MNHEY; CDR2 reads SVGAGI. V gave up 4 bases and J gave up 10 bases; unmatched junction bases: 7.

The chain employs TRBV5-6 and TRBJ1-5; weak D call: TRBD1 (5 bases). Germline CDR1 reads SGHDT; CDR2 reads YYEEEE. Deletions cut 4 bases from V and 2 bases from J, with 10 bases between. The CDR3 extends over 14 amino acids. The CDR3 reads CASSGRGGNQPQHF. The CDR3 DNA follows: TGTGCCAGCAGCGGGCGGGGGGGCAATCAGCCCCAGCATTTT.

This clone was picked up a small number of times. The V gene is TRBV6-5, the J gene TRBJ1-2; a possible D gene is TRBD1 (6 bases). The V end lost 8 bases, the J end lost 8 bases, and 15 bases lay between the germline ends. Germline V gives CDR1 MNHEY, CDR2 SVGAGI. This CDR3 is built from 12 residues. The CDR3 DNA reads as TGTGCCAGCGTCATGGAGAGGGGGGGCTACACCTTC. Its protein product is CASVMERGGYTF.

The rearrangement joins TRBV7-2 to TRBJ2-5, with D tentatively TRBD2 (7 bases). V was trimmed by 1 base and J by 5 bases, leaving 11 bases between them. Germline-derived CDR1 and CDR2 are SGHTA and FQGNSA. The CDR3 loop spans 14 amino acids. DNA of the CDR3: TGTGCCAGCAGCTTAGATCGGGGGGCGGAGACCCAGTACTTC. Translated, it gives CASSLDRGAETQYF.

This chain links TRBV7-3 with TRBJ2-2, with TRBD1 identical over 7 bases. V dropped 4 bases and J dropped 4; count of bases not matched to a gene: 9. The CDR3 runs 16 residues. In germline, CDR1 is SGHTA, CDR2 FQGTGA. The CDR3 sequence: CASSSTTGLGTGELFF. The CDR3 nucleotides are TGTGCCAGCAGCTCAACGACAGGGTTGGGCACCGGGGAGCTGTTTTTT.

The V call is TRBV6-5, the J call TRBJ1-1; possible D gene TRBD1, 6 bases. V lost 11 bases and J lost 0, with 13 bases in between. Germline assignment: CDR1 MNHEY and CDR2 SVGAGI. The CDR3 spans 13 residues. The DNA for the CDR3 is TGTGCCGGACACAGGGAGATGAACACTGAAGCTTTCTTT. This translates into CAGHREMNTEAFF.

The chain joins TRBV5-1 to TRBJ2-3; D is ambiguous. V was shortened by 4 bases and J by 4 bases, with 7 bases between the two germline ends. This CDR3 has 12 residues. The germline CDR1 and CDR2 sequences are SGHRS and YFSETQ. The CDR3 spells CASSESADTQYF. For the CDR3, the DNA is TGCGCCAGCAGCGAGAGCGCAGATACGCAGTATTTT.

The rearrangement uses TRBV30 and TRBJ2-5, with D perhaps matching TRBD1 or TRBD2 (6 bases each). CDR1 and CDR2 from the germline V gene are GTSNPN and SVGIG (reference sequence). CDR3 length: 14 residues. The V gene lost 4 bases and the J gene lost 0 bases, with 12 bases spanning the gap. The DNA of the CDR3 is TGTGCCTGGACAGGCGGGACATACCAAGAGACCCAGTACTTC. Translated: CAWTGGTYQETQYF. Full variable domain (rest looked up from reference TRBV30 and TRBJ2-5): SQTIHQWPATLVQPVGSPLSLECTVEGTSNPNLYWYRQAAGRGLQLLFYSVGIGQISSEVPQNLSASRPQDRQFILSSKKLLLSDSGFYLCAWTGGTYQETQYFGPGTRLLVL.

The chain uses TRBV7-9 and TRBJ2-7; D not resolved. The length of the CDR3 is 12 residues. Germline CDR1 is SEHNR and CDR2 is FQNEAQ (reference sequence). Trimming cost V 0 bases and J 5 bases, with 5 bases left between them. CDR3 amino acids: CASSLAGHEQYF. The DNA for the CDR3 is TGTGCCAGCAGCTTAGCTGGCCACGAGCAGTACTTC.